The clone carrying this T cell receptor beta chain has at least ten counts. Its antigen is unknown. This specimen comes from a study of regulatory T cells in long-lasting Graves disease. Study-level results: Favored usage of TRBV28, TRBJ1-2 and TRBJ2-5 was recorded in persistent disease.

Assembly of TCR beta libraries relied on iRepertoire HTBI primers together with Arm-PCR of CDR3 regions. TCRdb called the multiplex PCR reads again in MiXCR, with one record for every CDR3 protein. The table records about 620,000 distinct CDR3 sequences, roughly 15% of them present only once. Described time point: newly diagnosed GD, antithyroid drugs for less than 3 months. PBMC RNA served as the TCR library source. V was pared by 4 bases and J by 4 bases, with 11 bases between. CDR1 and CDR2 (germline): SGHTA, FQGNSA. The CDR3 is 13 amino acids. These data were also filed under a second study, of T cells in Graves' hyperthyroidism and ophthalmopathy.

V usage is TRBV7-2 and J usage is TRBJ2-7; D is unclear. The TCR was taken from a woman aged 25-40 years with Graves disease. The sample here was peripheral blood mononuclear cells (PBMCs), taken at new diagnosis, from a patient treated with antithyroid drugs. The CDR3 coding sequence is TGTGCCAGCAGCTCCGAGTCCGGGTACGAGCAGTACTTC. Translation: CASSSESGYEQYF. Full variable domain (rest looked up from reference TRBV7-2 and TRBJ2-7): GAGVSQSPSNKVTEKGKDVELRCDPISGHTALYWYRQSLGQGLEFLIYFQGNSAPDKSGLPSDRFSAERTGGSVSTLTIQRTQQEDSAVYLCASSSESGYEQYFGPGTRLTVT.